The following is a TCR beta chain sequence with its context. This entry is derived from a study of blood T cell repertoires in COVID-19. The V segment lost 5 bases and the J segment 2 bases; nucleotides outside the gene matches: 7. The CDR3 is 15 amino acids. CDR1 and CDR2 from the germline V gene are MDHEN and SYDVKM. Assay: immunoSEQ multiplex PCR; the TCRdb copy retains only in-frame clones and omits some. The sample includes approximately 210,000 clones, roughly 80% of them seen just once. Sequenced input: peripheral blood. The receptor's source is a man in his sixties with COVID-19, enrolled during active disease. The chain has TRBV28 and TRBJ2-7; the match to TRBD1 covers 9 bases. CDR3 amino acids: CASSHRQGGAYEQYF. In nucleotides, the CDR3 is TGTGCCAGCAGTCACCGACAGGGGGGGGCCTACGAGCAGTACTTC.